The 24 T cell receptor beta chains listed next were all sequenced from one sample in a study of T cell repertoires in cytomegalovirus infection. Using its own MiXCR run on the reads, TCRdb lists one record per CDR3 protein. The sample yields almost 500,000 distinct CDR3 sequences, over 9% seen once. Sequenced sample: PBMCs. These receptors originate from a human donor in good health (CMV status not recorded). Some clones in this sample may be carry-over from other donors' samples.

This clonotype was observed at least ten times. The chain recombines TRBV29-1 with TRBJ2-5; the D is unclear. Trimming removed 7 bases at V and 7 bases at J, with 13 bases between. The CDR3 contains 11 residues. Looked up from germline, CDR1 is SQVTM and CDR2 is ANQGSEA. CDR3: CSAGGGRTQYF. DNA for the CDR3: TGCAGCGCGGGTGGTGGGCGGACCCAGTACTTC.

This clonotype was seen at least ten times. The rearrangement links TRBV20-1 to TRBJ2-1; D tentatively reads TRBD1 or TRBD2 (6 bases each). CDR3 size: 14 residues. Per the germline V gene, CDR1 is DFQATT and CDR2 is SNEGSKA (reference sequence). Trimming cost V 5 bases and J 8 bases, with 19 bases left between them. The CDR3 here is CSASTGAGMDEQFF. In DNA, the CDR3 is TGCAGTGCTTCGACGGGGGCCGGGATGGATGAGCAGTTCTTC.

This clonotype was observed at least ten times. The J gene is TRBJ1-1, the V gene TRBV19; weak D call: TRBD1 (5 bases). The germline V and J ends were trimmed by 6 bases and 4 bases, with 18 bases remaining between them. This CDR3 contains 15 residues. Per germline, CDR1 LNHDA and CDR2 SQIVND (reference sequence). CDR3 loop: CASRGVGALGTEAFF. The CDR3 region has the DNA TGTGCCAGTAGGGGTGTCGGGGCCCTGGGCACTGAAGCTTTCTTT. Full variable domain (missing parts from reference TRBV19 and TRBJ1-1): DGGITQSPKYLFRKEGQNVTLSCEQNLNHDAMYWYRQDPGQGLRLIYYSQIVNDFQKGDIAEGYSVSREKKESFPLTVTSAQKNPTAFYLCASRGVGALGTEAFFGQGTRLTVV.

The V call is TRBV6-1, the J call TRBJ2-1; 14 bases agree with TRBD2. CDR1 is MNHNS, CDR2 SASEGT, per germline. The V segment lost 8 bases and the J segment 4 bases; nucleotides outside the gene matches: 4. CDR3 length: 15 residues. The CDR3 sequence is CASVGTSGGYNEQFF. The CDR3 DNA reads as TGTGCCAGCGTTGGGACTAGCGGGGGATACAATGAGCAGTTCTTC.

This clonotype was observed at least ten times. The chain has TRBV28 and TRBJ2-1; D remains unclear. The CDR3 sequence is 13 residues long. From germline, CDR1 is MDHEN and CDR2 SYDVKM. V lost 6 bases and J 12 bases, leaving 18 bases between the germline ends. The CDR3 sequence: CASSPGPSGRQFF. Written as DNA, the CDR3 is TGTGCCAGCAGCCCCGGGCCCTCAGGTCGGCAGTTCTTC.

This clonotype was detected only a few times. CDR3 in amino acids: CASSSPTGTANQPQHF. The CDR3 DNA follows: TGTGCCAGCAGCTCACCTACGGGGACGGCCAATCAGCCCCAGCATTTT. The V and J genes are TRBV7-9 and TRBJ1-5; D possibly corresponds to TRBD1 (5 bases). The V end lost 4 bases, the J end lost 3 bases, and 16 bases lay between the germline ends. Germline CDR1 reads SEHNR; CDR2 reads FQNEAQ (reference sequence). The CDR3 consists of 16 residues.

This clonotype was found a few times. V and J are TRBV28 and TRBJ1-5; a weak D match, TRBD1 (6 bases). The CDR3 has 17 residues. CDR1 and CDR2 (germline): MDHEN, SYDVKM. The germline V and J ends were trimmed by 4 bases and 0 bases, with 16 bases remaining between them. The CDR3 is CASSSRGTRSSNQPQHF. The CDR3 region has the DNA TGTGCCAGCAGTTCTAGGGGGACACGGTCTAGCAATCAGCCCCAGCATTTT.

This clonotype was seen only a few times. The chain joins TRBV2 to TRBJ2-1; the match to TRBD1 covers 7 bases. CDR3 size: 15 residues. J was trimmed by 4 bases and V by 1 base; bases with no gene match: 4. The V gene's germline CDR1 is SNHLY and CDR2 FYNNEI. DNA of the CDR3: TGTGCCAGCAGTGAAGAACAGGGGCCTTACAATGAGCAGTTCTTC. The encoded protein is CASSEEQGPYNEQFF.

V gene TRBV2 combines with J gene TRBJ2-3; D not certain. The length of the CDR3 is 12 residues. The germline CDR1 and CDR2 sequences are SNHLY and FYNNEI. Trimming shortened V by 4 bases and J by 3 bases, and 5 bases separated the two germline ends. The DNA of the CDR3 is TGTGCCAGCAGTGCCGAGACAGATACGCAGTATTTT. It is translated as CASSAETDTQYF.

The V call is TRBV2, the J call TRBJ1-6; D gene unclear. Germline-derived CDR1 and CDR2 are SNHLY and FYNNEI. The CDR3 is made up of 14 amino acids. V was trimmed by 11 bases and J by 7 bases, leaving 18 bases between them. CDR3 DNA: TGTGCCGGGCGGACGAAGGGTCGGAATTCACCCCTCCACTTT. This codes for CAGRTKGRNSPLHF.

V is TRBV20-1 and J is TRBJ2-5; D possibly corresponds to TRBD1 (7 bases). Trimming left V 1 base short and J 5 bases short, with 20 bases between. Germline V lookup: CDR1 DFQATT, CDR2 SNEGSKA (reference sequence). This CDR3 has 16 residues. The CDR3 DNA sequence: TGCAGTGCTAGAGGGGGCAGGGGGGCGAGGCTCGAGACCCAGTACTTC. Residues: CSARGGRGARLETQYF.

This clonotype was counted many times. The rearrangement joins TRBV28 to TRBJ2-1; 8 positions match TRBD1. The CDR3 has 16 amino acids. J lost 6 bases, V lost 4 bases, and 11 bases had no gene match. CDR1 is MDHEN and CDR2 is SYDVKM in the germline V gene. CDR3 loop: CASSSTRGQVPNEQFF. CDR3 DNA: TGTGCCAGCAGTTCAACACGGGGACAGGTTCCCAATGAGCAGTTCTTC.

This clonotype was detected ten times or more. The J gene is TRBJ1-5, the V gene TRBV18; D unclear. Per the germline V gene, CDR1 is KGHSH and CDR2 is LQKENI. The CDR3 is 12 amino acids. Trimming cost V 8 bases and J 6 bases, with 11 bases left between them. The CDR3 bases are TGTGCCAGCAGCCCGCCCGGTCAGCCCCAGCATTTT. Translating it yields CASSPPGQPQHF.

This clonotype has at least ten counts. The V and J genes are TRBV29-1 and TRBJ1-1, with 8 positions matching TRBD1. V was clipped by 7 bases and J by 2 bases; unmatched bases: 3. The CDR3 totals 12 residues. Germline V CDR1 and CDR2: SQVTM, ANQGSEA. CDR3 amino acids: CSADRGNTEAFF. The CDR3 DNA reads TGCAGCGCCGACAGGGGAAACACTGAAGCTTTCTTT.

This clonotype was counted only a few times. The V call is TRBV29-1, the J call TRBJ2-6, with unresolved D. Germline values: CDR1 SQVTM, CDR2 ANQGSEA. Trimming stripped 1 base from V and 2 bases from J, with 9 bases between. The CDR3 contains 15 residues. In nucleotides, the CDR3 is TGCAGCGTTGAAGTTGATGCCCCTGGGGCCAACGTCCTGACTTTC. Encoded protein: CSVEVDAPGANVLTF. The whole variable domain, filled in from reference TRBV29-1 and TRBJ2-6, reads SAVISQKPSRDICQRGTSLTIQCQVDSQVTMMFWYRQQPGQSLTLIATANQGSEATYESGFVIDKFPISRPNLTFSTLTVSNMSPEDSSIYLCSVEVDAPGANVLTFGAGSRLTVL.

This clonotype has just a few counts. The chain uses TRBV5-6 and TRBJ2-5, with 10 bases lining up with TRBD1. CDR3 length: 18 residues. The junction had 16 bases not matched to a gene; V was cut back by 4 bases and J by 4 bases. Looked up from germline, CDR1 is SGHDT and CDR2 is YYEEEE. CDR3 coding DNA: TGTGCCAGCAGCCCCGGGACAGGGGTTGGTTACTATCCAGAGACCCAGTACTTC. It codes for CASSPGTGVGYYPETQYF.

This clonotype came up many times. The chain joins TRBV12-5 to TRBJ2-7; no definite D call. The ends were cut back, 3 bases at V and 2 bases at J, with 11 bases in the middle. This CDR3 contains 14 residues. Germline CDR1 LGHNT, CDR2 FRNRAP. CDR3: CASGLLQTAYEQYF. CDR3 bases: TGTGCTAGTGGTTTATTACAGACCGCCTACGAGCAGTACTTC.

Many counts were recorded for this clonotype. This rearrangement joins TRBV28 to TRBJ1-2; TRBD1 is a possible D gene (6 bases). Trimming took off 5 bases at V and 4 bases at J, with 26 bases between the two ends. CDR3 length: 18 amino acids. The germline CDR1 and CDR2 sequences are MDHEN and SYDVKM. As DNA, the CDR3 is TGTGCCAGCAGTCCAGGTGGGGCAGGGGACCCGAAAGGCTATGGCTACACCTTC. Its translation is CASSPGGAGDPKGYGYTF.

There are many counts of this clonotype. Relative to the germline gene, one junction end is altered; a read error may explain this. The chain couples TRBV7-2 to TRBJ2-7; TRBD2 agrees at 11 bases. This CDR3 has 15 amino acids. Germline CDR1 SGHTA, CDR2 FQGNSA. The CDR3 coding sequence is TGTGCCAGCAGCCTAGCGGGAGGTCCCACCTACGAGCAGTACTTC. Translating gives CASSLAGGPTYEQYF.

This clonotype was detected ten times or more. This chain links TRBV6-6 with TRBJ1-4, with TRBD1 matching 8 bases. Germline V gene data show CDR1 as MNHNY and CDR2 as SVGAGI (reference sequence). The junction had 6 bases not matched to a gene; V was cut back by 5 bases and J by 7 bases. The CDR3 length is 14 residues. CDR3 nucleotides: TGTGCCAGCAGTCCACAGGGGGTTGGTGAAAAACTGTTTTTT. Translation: CASSPQGVGEKLFF.

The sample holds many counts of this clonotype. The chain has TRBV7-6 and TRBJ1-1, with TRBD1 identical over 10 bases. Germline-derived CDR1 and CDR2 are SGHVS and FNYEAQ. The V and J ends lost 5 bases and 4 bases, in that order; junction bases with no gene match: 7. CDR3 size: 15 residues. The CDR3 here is CASSPNRDRGTEAFF. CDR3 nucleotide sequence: TGTGCCAGCAGCCCAAACCGGGACAGGGGCACTGAAGCTTTCTTT. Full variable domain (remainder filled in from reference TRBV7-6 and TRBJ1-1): GAGVSQSPRYKVTKRGQDVALRCDPISGHVSLYWYRQALGQGPEFLTYFNYEAQQDKSGLPNDRFSAERPEGSISTLTIQRTEQRDSAMYRCASSPNRDRGTEAFFGQGTRLTVV.

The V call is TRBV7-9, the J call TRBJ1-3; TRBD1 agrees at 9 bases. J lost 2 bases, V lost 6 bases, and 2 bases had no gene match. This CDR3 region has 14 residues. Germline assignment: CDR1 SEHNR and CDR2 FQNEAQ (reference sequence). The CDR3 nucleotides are TGTGCCAGCAGAGGGGACAGGGCTGGAAACACCATATATTTT. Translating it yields CASRGDRAGNTIYF.

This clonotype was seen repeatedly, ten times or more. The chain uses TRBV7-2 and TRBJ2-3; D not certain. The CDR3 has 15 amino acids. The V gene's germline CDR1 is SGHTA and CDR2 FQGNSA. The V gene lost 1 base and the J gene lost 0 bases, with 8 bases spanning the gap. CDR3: CASSLEEISTDTQYF. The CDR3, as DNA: TGTGCCAGCAGCTTAGAAGAAATCAGCACAGATACGCAGTATTTT. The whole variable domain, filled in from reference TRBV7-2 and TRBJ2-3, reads GAGVSQSPSNKVTEKGKDVELRCDPISGHTALYWYRQSLGQGLEFLIYFQGNSAPDKSGLPSDRFSAERTGGSVSTLTIQRTQQEDSAVYLCASSLEEISTDTQYFGPGTRLTVL.

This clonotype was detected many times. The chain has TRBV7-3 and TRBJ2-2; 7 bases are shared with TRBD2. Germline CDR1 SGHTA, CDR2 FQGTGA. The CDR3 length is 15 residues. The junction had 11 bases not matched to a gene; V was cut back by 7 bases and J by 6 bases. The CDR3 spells CASTQGGSFSGELFF. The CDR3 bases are TGTGCCAGCACCCAAGGCGGGAGTTTTTCCGGGGAGCTGTTTTTT. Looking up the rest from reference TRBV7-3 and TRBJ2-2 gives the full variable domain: GAGVSQTPSNKVTEKGKYVELRCDPISGHTALYWYRQSLGQGPEFLIYFQGTGAADDSGLPNDRFFAVRPEGSVSTLKIQRTERGDSAVYLCASTQGGSFSGELFFGEGSRLTVL.